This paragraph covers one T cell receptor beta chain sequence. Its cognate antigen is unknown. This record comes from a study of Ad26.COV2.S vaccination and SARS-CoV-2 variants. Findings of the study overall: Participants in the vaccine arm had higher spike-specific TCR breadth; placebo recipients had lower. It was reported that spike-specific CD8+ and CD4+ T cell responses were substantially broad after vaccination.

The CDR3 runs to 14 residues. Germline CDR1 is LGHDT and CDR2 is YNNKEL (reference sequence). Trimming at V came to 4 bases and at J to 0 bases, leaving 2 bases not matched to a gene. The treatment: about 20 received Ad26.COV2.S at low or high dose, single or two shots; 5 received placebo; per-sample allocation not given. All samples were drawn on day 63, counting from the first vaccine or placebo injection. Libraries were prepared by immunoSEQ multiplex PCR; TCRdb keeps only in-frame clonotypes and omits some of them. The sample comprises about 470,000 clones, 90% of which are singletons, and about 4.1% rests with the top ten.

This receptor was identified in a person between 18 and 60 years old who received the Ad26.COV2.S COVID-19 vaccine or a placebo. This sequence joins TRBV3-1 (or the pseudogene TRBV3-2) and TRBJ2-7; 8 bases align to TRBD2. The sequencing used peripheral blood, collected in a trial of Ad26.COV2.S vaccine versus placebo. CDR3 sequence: CASSPGGVSYEQYF. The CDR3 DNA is TGTGCCAGCAGCCCGGGAGGGGTCTCCTACGAGCAGTACTTC.